The rows below give T cell receptor beta chains drawn from one sample of a study of PD-L1 blockade in urothelial cancer. TCRdb keeps only in-frame clones here, not all; method: immunoSEQ multiplex PCR. The table has about 50,000 clones, about 86% seen once. The sample consisted of PBMCs, taken around atezolizumab (anti-PD-L1) treatment. These receptor sequences come from a man in his 70s with urothelial cancer. CDR3s include the opening cysteine and the closing phenylalanine or tryptophan. D genes are given only for firm matches. Clone size appears in some rows only: once, few, many, or a class for an expanded clone.

clone_size j_call v_call d_call cdr3_aa cdr3_nt
. TRBJ1-2 TRBV7-2 TRBD1 CASSRDRGIYGYTF TGTGCCAGTTCGCGGGACAGGGGGATTTATGGCTACACCTTC
. TRBJ1-1 TRBV29-1 TRBD1 CSVPRDRGNTEAFF TGCAGCGTGCCCCGGGACAGGGGAAACACTGAAGCTTTCTTT
. TRBJ2-5 TRBV7-3 . CASSPQGGEWIETQYF TGTGCCAGCAGCCCCCAGGGGGGAGAGTGGATAGAGACCCAGTACTTC
. TRBJ1-2 TRBV9 TRBD1 CASSLGQGGNYGYTF TGTGCCAGCAGCTTAGGACAGGGGGGTAACTATGGCTACACCTTC
once TRBJ1-6 TRBV5-1 . CASSLGVWEGGSPLHF TGCGCCAGCAGCTTGGGTGTCTGGGAAGGGGGTTCACCCCTCCACTTT
. TRBJ2-2 TRBV7-2 . CASSLSGNPTGELFF TGTGCCAGCAGCTTATCGGGGAATCCCACCGGGGAGCTGTTTTTT
. TRBJ1-2 TRBV6-5 TRBD1 CASSYSRDRVLDGYTF TGTGCCAGCAGTTACTCGAGGGACAGGGTATTAGATGGCTACACCTTC
. TRBJ2-1 TRBV9 TRBD2 CASSHGLAGGQRVNNEQFF TGTGCCAGCAGCCACGGACTAGCGGGCGGTCAACGCGTCAACAATGAGCAGTTCTTC
many TRBJ1-1 TRBV7-3 . CASSSLTVNTEAFF TGTGCCAGCAGCTCCTTGACAGTGAACACTGAAGCTTTCTTT
. TRBJ2-2 TRBV5-6 . CASSFDGGGTGELFF TGTGCCAGCAGCTTTGACGGGGGTGGCACCGGGGAGCTGTTTTTT
once TRBJ2-7 TRBV18 . CASSPPSVSTYEQYF TGTGCCAGCTCACCGCCTAGCGTCAGTACCTACGAGCAGTACTTC
. TRBJ1-2 TRBV6-4 TRBD1 CASSPTKGAEGYTF TGTGCCAGCAGTCCAACAAAGGGGGCGGAAGGCTACACCTTC
few TRBJ2-7 TRBV5-1 TRBD1 CASTIGQGTYEQYF TGCGCCAGCACCATAGGACAGGGCACCTACGAGCAGTACTTC
. TRBJ1-1 TRBV6-6 . CASSYAVGRGNTEAFF TGTGCCAGCAGTTACGCCGTGGGCCGGGGGAACACTGAAGCTTTCTTT
. TRBJ2-1 TRBV4-1 TRBD2 CASRSRLAGKNEQFF TGCGCCAGCAGATCAAGGCTAGCGGGAAAGAATGAGCAGTTCTTC
. TRBJ1-2 TRBV28 TRBD1 CASSLRQGAEGYTF TGTGCCAGCAGCCTTAGACAGGGAGCGGAAGGCTACACCTTC
. TRBJ2-1 TRBV18 . CASSPLDYSTEQFF TGTGCCAGCTCACCACTAGATTACAGCACTGAGCAGTTCTTC
. TRBJ2-6 TRBV11-2 . CASSYLGGWGANVLTF TGTGCCAGCAGCTATCTTGGGGGCTGGGGGGCCAACGTCCTGACTTTC
. TRBJ2-3 TRBV27 . CASSPSTGSTDTQYF TGTGCCAGCAGCCCCAGTACAGGGAGCACAGATACGCAGTATTTT
once TRBJ2-3 TRBV6-6 . CASREISTDTQYF TGTGCCAGCAGGGAGATTAGCACAGATACGCAGTATTTT
. TRBJ2-2 TRBV2 . CASSETRGGELFF TGTGCCAGCAGCGAAACACGAGGCGGGGAGCTGTTTTTT
. TRBJ2-1 TRBV30 . CAWSADYNEQFF TGTGCCTGGAGCGCGGATTACAATGAGCAGTTCTTC
. TRBJ1-2 TRBV19 . CASRDPGAGPRRGYTF TGTGCCAGTAGAGACCCTGGTGCAGGCCCCCGGCGTGGCTACACCTTC
. TRBJ1-5 TRBV19 TRBD1 CASSNHRGSNQPQHF TGTGCCAGTAGTAATCACAGGGGAAGCAATCAGCCCCAGCATTTT
. TRBJ1-1 TRBV18 . CASSPPFLTGKNTEAFF TGTGCCAGCTCACCACCCTTTCTCACAGGAAAGAACACTGAAGCTTTCTTT
. TRBJ1-4 TRBV5-4 TRBD1 CASSTGQGFNEKLFF TGTGCCAGCAGCACCGGACAGGGGTTTAATGAAAAACTGTTTTTT
. TRBJ1-2 TRBV14 . CASSDTGVGGYTF TGTGCCAGCAGCGACACGGGGGTCGGTGGCTACACCTTC
. TRBJ1-2 TRBV5-1 . CASSSGSREGYTF TGCGCCAGCAGCTCCGGGTCGAGAGAGGGCTACACCTTC
. TRBJ1-1 TRBV30 TRBD1 CAWSVDRDTEAFF TGTGCCTGGAGTGTAGACAGGGACACTGAAGCTTTCTTT
. TRBJ2-6 TRBV2 . CASSGTDSGANVLTF TGTGCCAGCAGTGGGACAGACTCTGGGGCCAACGTCCTGACTTTC
. TRBJ2-5 TRBV11-2 TRBD1 CASSRQGARETQYF TGTGCCAGCAGTCGACAGGGGGCGAGGGAGACCCAGTACTTC
. TRBJ2-1 TRBV4-3 TRBD1 CASSTRQGPYNEQFF TGCGCCAGCAGCACCCGACAGGGCCCCTACAATGAGCAGTTCTTC
. TRBJ1-2 TRBV5-6 TRBD1 CASSTRDRYYGYTF TGTGCCAGCAGCACCCGGGACAGGTACTATGGCTACACCTTC
. TRBJ2-4 TRBV7-2 TRBD1 CASSLATGEVKNIQYF TGTGCCAGCAGCTTAGCGACAGGGGAGGTCAAAAACATTCAGTACTTC
. TRBJ2-5 TRBV5-4 TRBD2 CASSPQASGETQYF TGTGCCAGCAGCCCACAGGCTAGCGGGGAGACCCAGTACTTC
few TRBJ2-6 TRBV5-6 . CASLPSGANVLTF TGTGCCAGCCTACCCTCCGGGGCCAACGTCCTGACTTTC
. TRBJ1-1 TRBV19 . CASSWGGEAFF TGTGCCAGTAGTTGGGGCGGTGAAGCTTTCTTT
few TRBJ2-2 TRBV5-1 TRBD2 CASSPRAGLAGPGERNTGELFF TGCGCCAGCAGCCCCCGAGCTGGACTAGCGGGCCCGGGGGAGAGGAACACCGGGGAGCTGTTTTTT
. TRBJ2-3 TRBV5-6 . CASSFIRGIGADTQYF TGTGCCAGCAGCTTCATAAGGGGGATCGGCGCAGATACGCAGTATTTT
. TRBJ2-2 TRBV15 TRBD2 CATSGTTNTGELFF TGTGCCACCAGCGGGACTACTAACACCGGGGAGCTGTTTTTT